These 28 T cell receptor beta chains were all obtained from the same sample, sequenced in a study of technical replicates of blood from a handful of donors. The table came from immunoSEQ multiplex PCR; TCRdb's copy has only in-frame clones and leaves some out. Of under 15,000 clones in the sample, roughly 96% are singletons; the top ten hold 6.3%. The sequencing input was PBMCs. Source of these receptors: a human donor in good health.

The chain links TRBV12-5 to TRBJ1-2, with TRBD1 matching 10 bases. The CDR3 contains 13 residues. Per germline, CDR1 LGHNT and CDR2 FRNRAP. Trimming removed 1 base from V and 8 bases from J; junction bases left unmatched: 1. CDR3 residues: CASGLGDRGGYTF. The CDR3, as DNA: TGTGCTAGTGGTTTGGGGGACAGGGGAGGCTACACCTTC.

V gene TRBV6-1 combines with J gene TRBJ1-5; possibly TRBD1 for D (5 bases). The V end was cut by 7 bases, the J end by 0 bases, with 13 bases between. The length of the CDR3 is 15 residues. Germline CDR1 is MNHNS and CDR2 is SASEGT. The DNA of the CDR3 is TGTGCCAGCAATGAGAGGGGACTTAGCAATCAGCCCCAGCATTTT. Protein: CASNERGLSNQPQHF.

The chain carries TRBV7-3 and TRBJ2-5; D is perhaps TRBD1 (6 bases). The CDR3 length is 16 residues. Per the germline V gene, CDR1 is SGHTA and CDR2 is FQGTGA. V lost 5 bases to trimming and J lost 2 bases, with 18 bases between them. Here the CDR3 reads CASSPRGGAGQETQYF. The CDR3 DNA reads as TGTGCCAGCAGCCCCCGAGGGGGAGCCGGGCAAGAGACCCAGTACTTC. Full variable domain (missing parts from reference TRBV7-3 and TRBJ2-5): GAGVSQTPSNKVTEKGKYVELRCDPISGHTALYWYRQSLGQGPEFLIYFQGTGAADDSGLPNDRFFAVRPEGSVSTLKIQRTERGDSAVYLCASSPRGGAGQETQYFGPGTRLLVL.

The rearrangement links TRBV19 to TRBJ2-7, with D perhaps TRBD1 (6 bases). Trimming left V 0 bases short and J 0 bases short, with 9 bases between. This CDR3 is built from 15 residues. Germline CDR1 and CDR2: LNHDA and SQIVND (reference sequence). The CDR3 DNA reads TGTGCCAGTAGTATAGAGGGGGCCGTCTCCTACGAGCAGTACTTC. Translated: CASSIEGAVSYEQYF.

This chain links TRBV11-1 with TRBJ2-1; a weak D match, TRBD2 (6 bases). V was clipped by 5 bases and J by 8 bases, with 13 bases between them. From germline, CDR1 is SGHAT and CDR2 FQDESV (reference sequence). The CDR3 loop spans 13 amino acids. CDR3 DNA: TGTGCCAGCAGCCGGGACTCTCGCGATGAGCAGTTCTTC. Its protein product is CASSRDSRDEQFF.

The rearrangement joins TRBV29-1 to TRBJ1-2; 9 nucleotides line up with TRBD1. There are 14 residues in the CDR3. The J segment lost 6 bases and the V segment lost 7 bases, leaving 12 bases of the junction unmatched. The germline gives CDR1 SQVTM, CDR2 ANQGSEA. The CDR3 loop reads CSAVPGQGGNGYTF. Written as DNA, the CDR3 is TGCAGCGCTGTCCCGGGACAGGGAGGGAATGGCTACACCTTC.

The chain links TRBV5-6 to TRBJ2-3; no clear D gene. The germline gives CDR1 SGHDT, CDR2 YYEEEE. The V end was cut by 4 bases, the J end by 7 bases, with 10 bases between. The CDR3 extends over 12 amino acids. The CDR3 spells CASSVLDNTQYF. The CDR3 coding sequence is TGTGCCAGCAGCGTCCTCGACAATACGCAGTATTTT.

The CDR3 spells CASSARPGVGTEAFF. The CDR3 nucleotides read TGTGCCAGCAGTGCACGGCCCGGGGTGGGGACTGAAGCTTTCTTT. The genes are TRBV6-5 and TRBJ1-1; D is unclear. CDR1 and CDR2 (germline): MNHEY, SVGAGI. Trimming cost V 5 bases and J 5 bases, with 18 bases left between them. The CDR3 contains 15 residues.

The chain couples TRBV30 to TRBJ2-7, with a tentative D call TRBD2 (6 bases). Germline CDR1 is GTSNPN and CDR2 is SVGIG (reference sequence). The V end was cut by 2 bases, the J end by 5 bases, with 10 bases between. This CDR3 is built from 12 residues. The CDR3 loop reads CAWSTGVHEQYF. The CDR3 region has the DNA TGTGCCTGGAGTACGGGGGTCCACGAGCAGTACTTC.

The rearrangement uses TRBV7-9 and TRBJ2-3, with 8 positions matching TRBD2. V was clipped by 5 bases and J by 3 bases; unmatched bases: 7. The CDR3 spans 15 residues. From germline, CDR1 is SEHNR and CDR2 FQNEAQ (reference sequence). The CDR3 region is CASSATSGLTDTQYF. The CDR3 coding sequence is TGTGCCAGCAGCGCCACTAGCGGACTAACAGATACGCAGTATTTT.

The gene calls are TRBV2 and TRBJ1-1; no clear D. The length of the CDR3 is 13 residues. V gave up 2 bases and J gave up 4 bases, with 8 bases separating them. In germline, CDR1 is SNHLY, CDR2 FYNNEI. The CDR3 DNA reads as TGTGCCAGCAGTGAACGGGGTCCCACTGAAGCTTTCTTT. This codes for CASSERGPTEAFF.

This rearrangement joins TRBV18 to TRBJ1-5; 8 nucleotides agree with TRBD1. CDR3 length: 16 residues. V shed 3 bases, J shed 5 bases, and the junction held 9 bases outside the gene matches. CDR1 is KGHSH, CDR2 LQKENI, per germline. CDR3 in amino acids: CASSPWAGGEDQPQHF. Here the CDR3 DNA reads TGTGCCAGCTCACCGTGGGCAGGGGGCGAGGATCAGCCCCAGCATTTT.

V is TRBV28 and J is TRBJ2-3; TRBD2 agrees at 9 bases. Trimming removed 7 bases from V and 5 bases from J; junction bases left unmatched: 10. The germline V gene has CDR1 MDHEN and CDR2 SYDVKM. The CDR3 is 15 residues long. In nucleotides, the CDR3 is TGTGCCAGCATTGTAGCGGGAGATCCAGGAGATACGCAGTATTTT. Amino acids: CASIVAGDPGDTQYF.

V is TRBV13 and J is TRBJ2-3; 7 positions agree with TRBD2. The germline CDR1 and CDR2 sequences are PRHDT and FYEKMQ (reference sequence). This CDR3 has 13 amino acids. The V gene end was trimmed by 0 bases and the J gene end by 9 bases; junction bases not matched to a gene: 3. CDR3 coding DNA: TGTGCCAGCAGCTTAGGCCAGCGGGGCACGCAGTATTTT. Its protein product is CASSLGQRGTQYF.

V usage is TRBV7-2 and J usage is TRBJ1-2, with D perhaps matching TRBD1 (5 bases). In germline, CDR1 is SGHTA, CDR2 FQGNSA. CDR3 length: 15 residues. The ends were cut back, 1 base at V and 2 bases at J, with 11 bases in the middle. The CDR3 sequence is CASSLEGNRNYGYTF. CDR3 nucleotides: TGTGCCAGCAGCTTAGAGGGTAACAGGAACTATGGCTACACCTTC.

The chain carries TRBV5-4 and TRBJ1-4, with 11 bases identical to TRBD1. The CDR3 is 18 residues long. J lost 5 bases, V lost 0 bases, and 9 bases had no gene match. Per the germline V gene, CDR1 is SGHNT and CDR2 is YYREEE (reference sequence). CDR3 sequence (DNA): TGTGCCAGCAGCTTGGGTCCGGACAGGGGGCGTTCCAATGAAAAACTGTTTTTT. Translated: CASSLGPDRGRSNEKLFF.

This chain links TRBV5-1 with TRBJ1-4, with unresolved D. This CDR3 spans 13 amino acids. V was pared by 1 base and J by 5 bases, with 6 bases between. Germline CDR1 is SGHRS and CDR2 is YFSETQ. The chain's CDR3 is CASSLMENEKLFF. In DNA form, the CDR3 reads TGCGCCAGCAGCTTGATGGAGAATGAAAAACTGTTTTTT.

The CDR3: CASSERAGENEQYF. Written as DNA, the CDR3 is TGTGCCAGCAGTGAACGAGCGGGAGAAAACGAGCAGTACTTC. The rearrangement joins TRBV6-1 to TRBJ2-7; 8 nucleotides agree with TRBD2. Losses at the gene ends were 2 bases for V and 5 bases for J; bases not matched to a gene: 5. Germline lookup yields CDR1 MNHNS and CDR2 SASEGT. The length of the CDR3 is 14 residues.

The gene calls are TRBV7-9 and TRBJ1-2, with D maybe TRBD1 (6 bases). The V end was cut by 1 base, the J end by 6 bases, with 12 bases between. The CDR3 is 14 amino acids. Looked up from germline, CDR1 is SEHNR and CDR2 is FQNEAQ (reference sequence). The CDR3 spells CASSLELAGDGYTF. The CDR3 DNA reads TGTGCCAGCAGCTTAGAGTTGGCAGGGGATGGCTACACCTTC.

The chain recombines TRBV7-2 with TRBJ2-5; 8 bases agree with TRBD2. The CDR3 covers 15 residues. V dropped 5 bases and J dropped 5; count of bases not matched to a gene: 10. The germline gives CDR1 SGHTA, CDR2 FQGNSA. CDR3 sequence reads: CASSPRGAREETQYF. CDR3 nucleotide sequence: TGTGCCAGCAGCCCGCGGGGGGCACGTGAGGAGACCCAGTACTTC.

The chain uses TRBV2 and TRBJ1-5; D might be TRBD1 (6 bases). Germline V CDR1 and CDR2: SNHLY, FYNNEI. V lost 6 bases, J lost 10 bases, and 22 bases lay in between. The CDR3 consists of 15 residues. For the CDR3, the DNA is TGTGCCAGCAGCGCCAAGGACAGTGACCTCTTTCCCCAGCATTTT. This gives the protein CASSAKDSDLFPQHF. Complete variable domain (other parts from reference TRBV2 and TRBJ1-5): EPEVTQTPSHQVTQMGQEVILRCVPISNHLYFYWYRQILGQKVEFLVSFYNNEISEKSEIFDDQFSVERPDGSNFTLKIRSTKLEDSAMYFCASSAKDSDLFPQHFGDGTRLSIL.

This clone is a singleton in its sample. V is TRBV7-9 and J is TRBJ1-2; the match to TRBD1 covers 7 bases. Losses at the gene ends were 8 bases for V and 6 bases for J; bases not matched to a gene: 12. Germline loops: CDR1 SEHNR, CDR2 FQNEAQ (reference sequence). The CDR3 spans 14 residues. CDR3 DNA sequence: TGTGCCAGCCAAAAGAGGGACAGCTGGAATGGCTACACCTTC. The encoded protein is CASQKRDSWNGYTF.

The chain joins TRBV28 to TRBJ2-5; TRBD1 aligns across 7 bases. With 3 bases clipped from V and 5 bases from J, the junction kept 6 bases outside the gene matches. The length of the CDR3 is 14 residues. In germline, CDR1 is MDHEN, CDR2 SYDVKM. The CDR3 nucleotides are TGTGCCAGCAGTTTTAACAGGGGCGGTGAGACCCAGTACTTC. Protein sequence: CASSFNRGGETQYF.

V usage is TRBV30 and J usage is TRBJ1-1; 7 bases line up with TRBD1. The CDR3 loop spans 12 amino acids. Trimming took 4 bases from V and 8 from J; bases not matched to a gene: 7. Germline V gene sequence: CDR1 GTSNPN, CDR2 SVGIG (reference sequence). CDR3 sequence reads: CAWNRQGREAFF. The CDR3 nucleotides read TGTGCCTGGAATAGACAGGGTCGAGAAGCTTTCTTT.

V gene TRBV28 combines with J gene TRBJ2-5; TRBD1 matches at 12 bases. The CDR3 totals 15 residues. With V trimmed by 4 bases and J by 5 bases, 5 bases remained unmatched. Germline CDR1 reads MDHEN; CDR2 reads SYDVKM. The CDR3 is CASSSGTGGAETQYF. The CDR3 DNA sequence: TGTGCCAGCAGTTCTGGGACAGGGGGCGCGGAGACCCAGTACTTC.

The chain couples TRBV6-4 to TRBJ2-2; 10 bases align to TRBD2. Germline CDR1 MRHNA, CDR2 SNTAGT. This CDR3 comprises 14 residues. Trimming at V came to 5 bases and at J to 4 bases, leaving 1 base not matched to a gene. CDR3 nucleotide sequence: TGTGCCAGCAGTCCTAGCGGGAGCACCGGGGAGCTGTTTTTT. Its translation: CASSPSGSTGELFF.

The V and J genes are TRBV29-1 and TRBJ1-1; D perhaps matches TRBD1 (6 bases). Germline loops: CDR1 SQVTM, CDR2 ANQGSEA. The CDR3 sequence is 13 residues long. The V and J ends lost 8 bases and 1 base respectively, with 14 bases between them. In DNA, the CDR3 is TGCAGCTTAAGCGGGGGCCCGAACACTGAAGCTTTCTTT. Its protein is CSLSGGPNTEAFF.

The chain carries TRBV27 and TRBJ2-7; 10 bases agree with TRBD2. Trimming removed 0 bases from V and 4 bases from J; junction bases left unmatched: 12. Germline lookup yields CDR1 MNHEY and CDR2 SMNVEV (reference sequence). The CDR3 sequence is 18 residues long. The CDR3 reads CASSLSRVAGGSVYEQYF. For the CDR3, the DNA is TGTGCCAGCAGTTTATCGAGGGTAGCGGGAGGTTCTGTTTACGAGCAGTACTTC.